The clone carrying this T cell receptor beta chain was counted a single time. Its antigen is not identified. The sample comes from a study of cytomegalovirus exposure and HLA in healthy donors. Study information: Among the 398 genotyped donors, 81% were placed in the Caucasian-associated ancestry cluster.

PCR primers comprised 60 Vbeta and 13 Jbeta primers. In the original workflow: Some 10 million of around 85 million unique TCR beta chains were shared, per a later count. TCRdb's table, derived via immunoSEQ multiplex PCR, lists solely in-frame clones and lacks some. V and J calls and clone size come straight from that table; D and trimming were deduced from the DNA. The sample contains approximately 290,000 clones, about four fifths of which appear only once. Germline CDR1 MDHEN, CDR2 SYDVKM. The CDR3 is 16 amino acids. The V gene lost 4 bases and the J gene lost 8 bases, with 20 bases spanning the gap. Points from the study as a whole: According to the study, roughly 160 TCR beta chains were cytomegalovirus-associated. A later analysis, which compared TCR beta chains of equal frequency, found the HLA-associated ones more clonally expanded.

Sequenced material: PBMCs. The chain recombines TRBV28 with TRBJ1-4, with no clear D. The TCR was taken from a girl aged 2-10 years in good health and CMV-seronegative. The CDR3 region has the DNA TGTGCCAGCAGTTCCTACACACGGGCGGGAGACGAAAAACTGTTTTTT. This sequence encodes CASSSYTRAGDEKLFF.